One T cell receptor (beta chain) is described in this entry. Produced via immunoSEQ multiplex PCR; TCRdb's table is partial and in-frame only. The data contain about 300,000 clones, roughly 85% of them singletons. These data come from a study of blood T cell repertoires in COVID-19. For the study at large: Donors in the United States, Italy and Spain gave samples during acute or convalescent COVID-19.

In terms of age and location, participants ranged from about 18 to 89 years and lived in around 22 US areas. The study recruited exposed participants who had met a COVID-19 case within 2 weeks before entry. In germline, CDR1 is MDHEN, CDR2 SYDVKM. The V segment lost 4 bases and the J segment 8 bases; nucleotides outside the gene matches: 7. The CDR3 has 15 amino acids. The receptor comes from a woman in her 30s who had been exposed to COVID-19. The sequenced sample was PBMCs or T cells enriched from blood (not recorded which). The rearrangement links TRBV28 to TRBJ2-2, with TRBD2 matching 10 bases. In nucleotides, the CDR3 is TGTGCCAGCAGTTATCGTGGGACTAGCGAAGGGGAGCTGTTTTTT. This sequence encodes CASSYRGTSEGELFF. Full variable domain (outside the CDR3, taken from reference TRBV28 and TRBJ2-2): DVKVTQSSRYLVKRTGEKVFLECVQDMDHENMFWYRQDPGLGLRLIYFSYDVKMKEKGDIPEGYSVSREKKERFSLILESASTNQTSMYLCASSYRGTSEGELFFGEGSRLTVL.